These 20 T cell receptor beta chains came from one sample sequenced in a study of T cell responses to AZD1222 COVID-19 vaccine. Clones were sequenced by immunoSEQ multiplex PCR, and TCRdb holds only the in-frame ones, with some missing. Of roughly 100,000 clones listed, 90% to 95% are singletons. Sequenced here: peripheral blood, sampled on day 0 of AZD1222 vaccination. Source of these receptors: an adult in good health.

The genes are TRBV30 and TRBJ1-1; weak D call: TRBD1 (6 bases). The V and J ends lost 2 bases and 5 bases respectively, with 15 bases between them. The germline V gene encodes CDR1 GTSNPN and CDR2 SVGIG (reference sequence). The CDR3 spans 14 residues. CDR3 sequence (DNA): TGTGCCTGGAGTACGGGACCGAGGGGGACTGAAGCTTTCTTT. As protein: CAWSTGPRGTEAFF. Variable domain in full (rest from reference TRBV30 and TRBJ1-1): SQTIHQWPATLVQPVGSPLSLECTVEGTSNPNLYWYRQAAGRGLQLLFYSVGIGQISSEVPQNLSASRPQDRQFILSSKKLLLSDSGFYLCAWSTGPRGTEAFFGQGTRLTVV.

CDR3 residues: CASSFPSGNQETQYF. CDR3 sequence (DNA): TGTGCCAGCAGTTTCCCAAGTGGGAACCAAGAGACCCAGTACTTC. This chain connects TRBV28 to TRBJ2-5, with D unresolved. The CDR3 consists of 15 residues. The germline gives CDR1 MDHEN, CDR2 SYDVKM. V lost 3 bases and J lost 0, with 11 bases in between.

The V gene is TRBV5-6, the J gene TRBJ2-1; 11 bases align to TRBD2. Unmatched junction bases numbered 14, after V lost 0 bases and J lost 6 bases. CDR1 is SGHDT, CDR2 YYEEEE, per germline. The CDR3 totals 19 residues. The CDR3 sequence: CASSLGSSGRPGGRNEQFF. The CDR3 DNA is TGTGCCAGCAGCTTGGGGTCTAGCGGGAGGCCGGGAGGGCGCAATGAGCAGTTCTTC.

The V call is TRBV7-2, the J call TRBJ1-2; D unresolved. Germline V gene lookup returns CDR1 SGHTA and CDR2 FQGNSA. Trimming removed 3 bases from V and 5 bases from J, with 13 bases in between. The CDR3 length is 14 residues. The CDR3, as DNA: TGTGCCAGCAGCTTTCTTTCGGAACCGTATGGCTACACCTTC. Translating gives CASSFLSEPYGYTF.

This chain links TRBV5-1 with TRBJ2-7; 7 nucleotides line up with TRBD1. V was clipped by 0 bases and J by 4 bases; unmatched bases: 4. The CDR3 contains 14 residues. The germline V gene encodes CDR1 SGHRS and CDR2 YFSETQ. The CDR3 DNA reads TGCGCCAGCAGCTTGGCAGGGGGAAAGTACGAGCAGTACTTC. Translated, it gives CASSLAGGKYEQYF.

The CDR3 protein is CASSQEGFWRFF. The CDR3 region has the DNA TGCGCCAGCAGCCAAGAAGGCTTTTGGAGGTTCTTC. The chain recombines TRBV4-1 with TRBJ2-1; D uncertain. Germline V gene sequence: CDR1 MGHRA, CDR2 YSYEKL. This CDR3 is 12 amino acids long. V was clipped by 0 bases and J by 15 bases, with 12 bases between them.

V gene TRBV18 combines with J gene TRBJ2-2; weak D call: TRBD1 (6 bases). The length of the CDR3 is 16 residues. Germline V gene data show CDR1 as KGHSH and CDR2 as LQKENI. V dropped 1 base and J dropped 6 bases, with 15 bases sitting between them. The CDR3 nucleotides are TGTGCCAGCTCACCACGGGCACAGGGATACTCCGGGGAGCTGTTTTTT. It is translated as CASSPRAQGYSGELFF.

The rearrangement links TRBV9 to TRBJ2-1, with 12 bases identical to TRBD2. Germline CDR1 SGDLS, CDR2 YYNGEE. The CDR3 is 16 residues long. V lost 5 bases to trimming and J lost 3 bases; unmatched junction nucleotides: 6. CDR3 in DNA: TGTGCCAGCAGTCCTAGCGGGAGGGCCTACTACAATGAGCAGTTCTTC. It codes for CASSPSGRAYYNEQFF.

The rearrangement uses TRBV7-9 and TRBJ2-7; D unresolved. In germline, CDR1 is SEHNR, CDR2 FQNEAQ (reference sequence). Trimming took off 3 bases at V and 0 bases at J, with 6 bases between the two ends. The CDR3 is made up of 13 amino acids. The CDR3 DNA follows: TGTGCCAGCAGCTTGGACCTCTCCTACGAGCAGTACTTC. Residues: CASSLDLSYEQYF.

The CDR3 is CAITDIGQGARQYF. CDR3 nucleotide sequence: TGTGCCATCACTGACATCGGACAGGGGGCAAGGCAGTACTTC. The chain combines TRBV10-3 with TRBJ2-7; 11 bases agree with TRBD1. The V and J ends lost 7 bases and 9 bases, in that order; junction bases with no gene match: 11. Germline V gene sequence: CDR1 ENHRY, CDR2 SYGVKD. The CDR3 is 14 residues long.

This chain connects TRBV7-3 to TRBJ2-1, with 11 bases aligning to TRBD2. The ends lost 4 bases at V and 4 bases at J; junction bases unmatched: 3. Germline CDR1 reads SGHTA; CDR2 reads FQGTGA. The CDR3 is 15 amino acids. CDR3 DNA: TGTGCCAGCAGCTCGGGACTAGCGGATTACAATGAGCAGTTCTTC. Translated: CASSSGLADYNEQFF.

CDR3 in amino acids: CSVVRAELNTEAFF. In nucleotides, the CDR3 is TGCAGCGTGGTAAGGGCGGAATTGAACACTGAAGCTTTCTTT. This chain uses TRBV29-1 with TRBJ1-1; D remains ambiguous. Germline-derived CDR1 and CDR2 are SQVTM and ANQGSEA. This CDR3 is 14 amino acids long. V was shortened by 6 bases and J by 0 bases, with 14 bases between the two germline ends.

The chain couples TRBV5-4 to TRBJ2-7; D gene unclear. The V and J ends lost 2 bases and 5 bases respectively, with 8 bases between them. The length of the CDR3 is 12 residues. CDR1 SGHNT and CDR2 YYREEE come from the germline V gene (reference sequence). CDR3 region: CASSFSGHEQYF. The CDR3, as DNA: TGTGCCAGCAGCTTCAGTGGGCACGAGCAGTACTTC.

In this sample, this clone turned up a few times. The chain links TRBV9 to TRBJ1-4; the D is unclear. The CDR3 covers 14 residues. Germline CDR1 reads SGDLS; CDR2 reads YYNGEE. V lost 4 bases to trimming and J lost 0 bases, with 7 bases between them. CDR3 bases: TGTGCCAGCAGCACCCAGGCAACTAATGAAAAACTGTTTTTT. It is translated as CASSTQATNEKLFF.

The gene calls are TRBV3-1 (or the pseudogene TRBV3-2) and TRBJ2-3; 12 bases match TRBD2. Germline V gene sequence: CDR1 LGHDT, CDR2 YNNKEL (reference sequence). V was clipped by 2 bases and J by 4 bases; unmatched bases: 1. This CDR3 spans 15 amino acids. As DNA, the CDR3 is TGTGCCAGCAGCCAACTAGCGGGAGGGCCAGATACGCAGTATTTT. This codes for CASSQLAGGPDTQYF.

The chain's CDR3 is CASSQEHRVGNEAFF. DNA for the CDR3: TGTGCCAGCAGCCAAGAACACAGGGTTGGCAATGAAGCTTTCTTT. The V call is TRBV3-1 (or the pseudogene TRBV3-2), the J call TRBJ1-1; D may be TRBD1 (6 bases). The V gene's germline CDR1 is LGHDT and CDR2 YNNKEL (reference sequence). The germline V and J ends were trimmed by 0 bases and 7 bases, with 15 bases remaining between them. There are 15 residues in the CDR3.

The V call is TRBV7-9, the J call TRBJ1-1; tentatively, D is TRBD1 (5 bases). The CDR3 contains 13 residues. Germline CDR1 is SEHNR and CDR2 is FQNEAQ (reference sequence). Trimming took off 3 bases at V and 1 base at J, with 6 bases between the two ends. The CDR3 sequence is CASSFGANTEAFF. In DNA form, the CDR3 reads TGTGCCAGCAGCTTTGGGGCGAACACTGAAGCTTTCTTT. The full variable domain, completed using reference TRBV7-9 and TRBJ1-1, is DTGVSQNPRHKITKRGQNVTFRCDPISEHNRLYWYRQTLGQGPEFLTYFQNEAQLEKSRLLSDRFSAERPKGSFSTLEIQRTEQGDSAMYLCASSFGANTEAFFGQGTRLTVV.

The gene calls are TRBV2 and TRBJ1-5; the D is unclear. Trimming left V 3 bases short and J 0 bases short, with 9 bases between. The CDR3 totals 15 residues. CDR1 is SNHLY, CDR2 FYNNEI, per germline. CDR3 sequence reads: CASSDNTVSNQPQHF. DNA of the CDR3: TGTGCCAGCAGTGATAATACAGTTAGCAATCAGCCCCAGCATTTT.

V usage is TRBV19 and J usage is TRBJ1-2; D is undetermined. The CDR3 consists of 13 residues. Germline CDR1 LNHDA, CDR2 SQIVND (reference sequence). Trimming left V 3 bases short and J 1 base short, with 6 bases between. CDR3 nucleotides: TGTGCCAGTAGTATTGCATTTAACTATGGCTACACCTTC. This gives the protein CASSIAFNYGYTF.

The V gene is TRBV27, the J gene TRBJ2-3, with 10 nucleotides matching TRBD2. CDR1 MNHEY and CDR2 SMNVEV come from the germline V gene (reference sequence). This CDR3 spans 14 amino acids. Trimming removed 3 bases from V and 3 bases from J; junction bases left unmatched: 0. CDR3 DNA: TGTGCCAGCAGTTTGGGACTAGCGACAGATACGCAGTATTTT. Translated: CASSLGLATDTQYF.